This entry concerns a single T cell receptor (beta chain). What it binds is not known. The length of the CDR3 is 17 residues. CDR1 is SEHNR, CDR2 FQNEAQ, per germline (reference sequence). Trimming took 5 bases from V and 5 from J; bases not matched to a gene: 18. Preparation of the TCRbeta library involved a method that used unique molecular identifiers. Using its own MiXCR run on the PCR reads, TCRdb lists one record per CDR3 protein. The repertoire holds fewer than 400,000 distinct CDR3 sequences, with more than 20% as singletons. The data were taken from a study of T-cell reconstitution after alpha-beta-depleted transplantation in children. Overall study results and limits: Some patients showed high day-60 TCRbeta diversity, which derived from surviving recipient T cells and thymic progenitors. Reportedly, roughly two months post-transplant, alpha-beta T cells arose from several hundred expanded graft clones. Once a year had passed after transplant, T-cell counts and diversity came mostly from newly produced T cells.

This clonotype originated in a male patient under 18 who had a stem cell transplant for acute lymphoblastic leukemia, so the T cells may come from the graft donor. The chain recombines TRBV7-9 with TRBJ2-7; 7 bases align to TRBD2. The material was PBMCs, mostly from graft donor cells, obtained 180 days after TCRalphabeta/CD19-depleted stem cell transplant. The chain's CDR3 is CASSTTRGLLYYNEQYF. CDR3 DNA sequence: TGTGCCAGCAGCACGACTCGGGGACTACTTTACTACAACGAGCAGTACTTC.